This TCR beta chain was sequenced during a study of T-cell reconstitution after alpha-beta-depleted transplantation in children (dated by TCRdb to the mid-2010s). The study in broad terms: Using TCR repertoire profiling, the study followed T-cell immune reconstitution in a quantitative way in children after TCRalphabeta/CD19-depleted allogeneic hematopoietic cell transplantation.

In the paper's terms, the treatment or condition label means: allogeneic hematopoietic cell transplantation with graft depleted of TCRalphabeta T cells and CD19 B cells. The children who served as transplant recipients had been given grafts of TCRalphabeta/CD19-depleted allogeneic hematopoietic cells. Libraries came from PCR. TCRdb shows the sequencer as Illumina HiSeq 2500. Molecular barcoding was employed in the preparation of TCR libraries, with unique molecular identifiers being used to normalize TCRbeta repertoire quantification. The public reads were quality trimmed at Q25 with fastp and then assembled into clones with MiXCR by TCRdb, keeping productive beta chains. Every distinct CDR3 protein forms one entry, paired with its most common genes and DNA. For this sample there are around 960,000 distinct CDR3 sequences; about 26% appear just once. In total, the top ten clones hold 28% of the sample.

In regard to this clonotype: There is no known antigen for this receptor. Qualities for individual bases were not recorded, and no much larger clone is one base off.

Results the study describes overall, beyond this receptor: The frequencies of hyperexpanded clones fell over the following months, and after one year, T-cell counts and TCRbeta diversity were mostly attributed to newly produced T cells. The high TCRbeta diversity at day 60 in some patients was ascribed to recipient T cells and intrathymic progenitors that had survived conditioning. The apparently early alphabetaT-cell count recovery about two months after transplant was reportedly dependent on only several hundred rapidly expanded clones derived from non-depleted graft cells.

This TCR derives from a boy less than two years old who had a stem cell transplant for SCID, so the T cells may come from the graft donor. The specimen comprised PBMCs, mostly from graft donor cells, sampled 360 days after TCRalphabeta/CD19-depleted stem cell transplant.

The CDR3 corresponds to CASSYDRANTEAFF. The DNA sequence is as follows: TGTGCCAGCAGTTACGACAGGGCGAACACTGAAGCTTTCTTT. The rearrangement combines TRBV6-5 with TRBJ1-1; TRBD1 lines up with 7 middle nucleotides. The germline V gene sets CDR1 to MNHEY and CDR2 to SVGAGI. Counted from cysteine to phenylalanine, this CDR3 has 14 amino acids. Only the CDR3 DNA stays, 42 bases, in frame from base 1. Clipping removes 2 bases from V and 1 base from J, with 1 as the unmatched junction base count.